One and the same sample provided the 10 T cell receptor beta chains below, sequenced in a study of untreated major depressive disorder. Clones were read by immunoSEQ multiplex PCR, and TCRdb kept only the in-frame ones, dropping some. The table lists roughly 22,000 clones, around nine tenths of them singletons. The sample consisted of CD4+ T cells from PBMCs. These receptor sequences come from a woman aged 40 to 50 in good health.

V usage is TRBV27 and J usage is TRBJ2-2; 8 nucleotides agree with TRBD2. The germline V gene has CDR1 MNHEY and CDR2 SMNVEV (reference sequence). Losses at the gene ends were 6 bases for V and 1 base for J; bases not matched to a gene: 4. The CDR3 covers 15 residues. The CDR3: CASSLAGWNTGELFF. In nucleotides, the CDR3 is TGTGCCAGCAGCTTAGCGGGGTGGAACACCGGGGAGCTGTTTTTT.

V usage is TRBV5-4 and J usage is TRBJ2-5, with 11 bases that match TRBD2. The CDR3 sequence is 16 residues long. V lost 3 bases and J lost 4; bases outside the gene matches: 8. Germline CDR1 SGHNT, CDR2 YYREEE (reference sequence). The CDR3 reads CASSSASGRSRETQYF. The CDR3 DNA sequence: TGTGCCAGCAGCTCGGCTAGCGGGAGGTCCCGAGAGACCCAGTACTTC. The variable domain in full, completed from reference TRBV5-4 and TRBJ2-5, reads ETGVTQSPTHLIKTRGQQVTLRCSSQSGHNTVSWYQQALGQGPQFIFQYYREEENGRGNFPPRFSGLQFPNYSSELNVNALELDDSALYLCASSSASGRSRETQYFGPGTRLLVL.

This clone is a singleton in its sample. The genes are TRBV4-3 and TRBJ2-2, with 7 bases lining up with TRBD1. J was trimmed by 6 bases and V by 0 bases; bases with no gene match: 4. Germline CDR1 is LGHNA and CDR2 is YSLEER. The CDR3 has 15 residues. As DNA, the CDR3 is TGCGCCAGCAGCCAAGATGAGGGGGCGCCCGGGGAGCTGTTTTTT. Translation: CASSQDEGAPGELFF.

This clone was observed once. This chain connects TRBV6-5 to TRBJ2-7; 9 nucleotides agree with TRBD1. Germline values: CDR1 MNHEY, CDR2 SVGAGI. V gave up 7 bases and J gave up 0 bases; unmatched junction bases: 7. The CDR3 is made up of 15 amino acids. This CDR3 is CASTLGTGSSYEQYF. The CDR3 nucleotides are TGTGCCAGCACTCTAGGGACAGGGAGCTCCTACGAGCAGTACTTC.

This chain connects TRBV7-9 to TRBJ1-1; D is ambiguous. CDR3 length: 11 residues. CDR1 is SEHNR and CDR2 is FQNEAQ in the germline V gene (reference sequence). V lost 9 bases to trimming and J lost 1 base, with 6 bases between them. CDR3 in amino acids: CASETNTEAFF. CDR3 nucleotide sequence: TGTGCCAGTGAGACGAACACTGAAGCTTTCTTT.

The gene calls are TRBV6-1 and TRBJ1-1; D remains unclear. Germline V lookup: CDR1 MNHNS, CDR2 SASEGT. The CDR3 totals 13 residues. V dropped 3 bases and J dropped 1 base, with 6 bases sitting between them. The CDR3 is CASSDRWNTEAFF. In DNA form, the CDR3 reads TGTGCCAGCAGTGATAGGTGGAACACTGAAGCTTTCTTT.

The chain has TRBV30 and TRBJ1-2; no reliable D call. The CDR3 is 14 residues long. Germline V gene lookup returns CDR1 GTSNPN and CDR2 SVGIG (reference sequence). Trimming removed 1 base from V and 5 bases from J, with 14 bases in between. Here the CDR3 DNA reads TGTGCCTGGAGTGATACAAAACAAGGTTATGGCTACACCTTC. Residues: CAWSDTKQGYGYTF. The full variable domain, in which reference TRBV30 and TRBJ1-2 provide the parts outside the CDR3, is SQTIHQWPATLVQPVGSPLSLECTVEGTSNPNLYWYRQAAGRGLQLLFYSVGIGQISSEVPQNLSASRPQDRQFILSSKKLLLSDSGFYLCAWSDTKQGYGYTFGSGTRLTVV.

The rearrangement joins TRBV15 to TRBJ2-7, with 11 positions matching TRBD2. Losses at the gene ends were 1 base for V and 3 bases for J; bases not matched to a gene: 2. The CDR3 consists of 15 residues. Per the germline V gene, CDR1 is LNHNV and CDR2 is YYDKDF (reference sequence). The CDR3 spells CATSRVAGGIYEQYF. The CDR3 coding sequence is TGTGCCACCAGCAGAGTAGCGGGAGGGATCTACGAGCAGTACTTC.

The J gene is TRBJ2-2, the V gene TRBV2, with no clear D. Per the germline V gene, CDR1 is SNHLY and CDR2 is FYNNEI. The CDR3 runs 13 residues. V lost 4 bases to trimming and J lost 2 bases, with 5 bases between them. CDR3 residues: CASSVANTGELFF. In DNA, the CDR3 is TGTGCCAGCAGTGTAGCCAACACCGGGGAGCTGTTTTTT.

This chain links TRBV27 with TRBJ2-6; 13 bases align to TRBD2. The germline CDR1 and CDR2 sequences are MNHEY and SMNVEV (reference sequence). V trimming: 7 bases; J trimming: 4 bases; junction bases outside the gene matches: 13. The CDR3 is made up of 19 amino acids. The CDR3 DNA is TGTGCCAGCAAGACTAGCGGGAGGACCGCTGACAAAGGGGCCAACGTCCTGACTTTC. As protein: CASKTSGRTADKGANVLTF.